Following are 20 T cell receptor beta chains from one sample sequenced in a study of cytomegalovirus exposure and HLA in healthy donors listed by TCRdb under 2017. Library creation used the immunoSEQ multiplex PCR assay. A mixture of 60 forward primers for TCR Vbeta segments and 13 reverse primers for TCR Jbeta segments was used in the multiplex PCR. TCRdb stores this immuneACCESS table with in-frame sequences only. Part of the clones is absent; in the studies checked, under half of the shortfall reflects unresolved V genes, and no reason is known for the rest. The sample table holds 25,000 to 35,000 clones, of which about 83% were seen once. Clones ranked in the top ten supply about 2.9% of the sample. The sample comprised PBMCs. These receptor sequences come from a boy younger than 18 in good health and CMV-seronegative.

The rearrangement uses TRBV7-2 and TRBJ2-7; 7 bases align to TRBD2. The CDR3 runs to 14 residues. CDR1 is SGHTA and CDR2 is FQGNSA in the germline V gene. With 2 bases clipped from V and 3 bases from J, the junction kept 4 bases outside the gene matches. As DNA, the CDR3 is TGTGCCAGCAGCTTAATCAGCGGGGACTACGAGCAGTACTTC. Its protein product is CASSLISGDYEQYF.

This clone was detected once. V is TRBV15 and J is TRBJ1-6; a weak D match, TRBD1 (5 bases). Germline V gene sequence: CDR1 LNHNV, CDR2 YYDKDF (reference sequence). The germline V and J ends were trimmed by 3 bases and 5 bases, with 14 bases remaining between them. The CDR3 has 16 residues. The CDR3 coding sequence is TGTGCCACCAGCAGGCGGACTCGGGGGGATAATTCACCCCTCCACTTT. This encodes CATSRRTRGDNSPLHF. The full variable domain, completed using reference TRBV15 and TRBJ1-6, is DAMVIQNPRYQVTQFGKPVTLSCSQTLNHNVMYWYQQKSSQAPKLLFHYYDKDFNNEADTPDNFQSRRPNTSFCFLDIRSPGLGDTAMYLCATSRRTRGDNSPLHFGNGTRLTVT.

This sequence joins TRBV28 and TRBJ1-2, with 8 bases matching TRBD1. Germline assignment: CDR1 MDHEN and CDR2 SYDVKM. V shed 3 bases and J 7 bases; nucleotides not matched to a gene: 7. The CDR3 is 14 amino acids. The CDR3 loop reads CASSLVSTGVGYTF. In DNA form, the CDR3 reads TGTGCCAGCAGTTTGGTATCGACAGGGGTTGGCTACACCTTC.

This chain links TRBV4-3 with TRBJ2-2; tentative D call: TRBD2 (5 bases). V lost 1 base, J lost 3 bases, and 15 bases lay in between. The CDR3 has 17 amino acids. Germline loops: CDR1 LGHNA, CDR2 YSLEER. CDR3 in DNA: TGCGCCAGCAGCCAAGGGATTGGGATGAGGGACACCGGGGAGCTGTTTTTT. Protein: CASSQGIGMRDTGELFF.

The rearrangement joins TRBV7-8 to TRBJ2-4; D not certain. CDR1 and CDR2 from the germline V gene are SGHVS and FQNEAQ. The CDR3 extends over 15 amino acids. The germline V and J ends were trimmed by 5 bases and 2 bases, with 13 bases remaining between them. The CDR3 DNA sequence: TGTGCCAGCAGCCCATCTATTAGTCCCAAAAACATTCAGTACTTC. It encodes CASSPSISPKNIQYF.

The rearrangement uses TRBV19 and TRBJ2-3, with TRBD2 matching over 9 bases. Germline loops: CDR1 LNHDA, CDR2 SQIVND (reference sequence). V was clipped by 5 bases and J by 5 bases; unmatched bases: 8. The CDR3 is 15 amino acids. The CDR3 reads CASSGLAGSGDTQYF. The CDR3 DNA reads TGTGCCAGTAGTGGCCTAGCGGGGAGCGGAGATACGCAGTATTTT.

The V gene is TRBV10-3, the J gene TRBJ2-5, with TRBD1 as a possible D gene (5 bases). This CDR3 region has 13 residues. Germline lookup yields CDR1 ENHRY and CDR2 SYGVKD. V was cut by 6 bases and J by 2 bases, with 10 bases left in between. CDR3 in DNA: TGTGCCATCAGCGGGCAGGGACAAGAGACCCAGTACTTC. Its translation is CAISGQGQETQYF.

The rearrangement joins TRBV10-3 to TRBJ2-2; maybe TRBD2 (5 bases). Germline CDR1 ENHRY, CDR2 SYGVKD. Deletions cut 0 bases from V and 4 bases from J, with 9 bases between. CDR3 length: 15 residues. The CDR3: CAISESWAGTGELFF. The CDR3 DNA reads as TGTGCCATCAGTGAGTCTTGGGCGGGCACCGGGGAGCTGTTTTTT.

For this clone: The same CDR3 can be traced to other DNA sequences in this sample. V usage is TRBV11-2 and J usage is TRBJ1-6, with D possibly matching TRBD1 (6 bases). With 5 bases removed from V and 7 bases from J, the gap between germline ends came to 21 bases. Germline lookup yields CDR1 SGHAT and CDR2 FQNNGV. This CDR3 is 17 amino acids long. The CDR3 DNA is TGTGCCAGCAGCCAGCTGCAGGGGTCAACCCTGAATTCACCCCTCCACTTT. This sequence encodes CASSQLQGSTLNSPLHF.

V usage is TRBV6-1 and J usage is TRBJ2-7; 8 nucleotides agree with TRBD1. The CDR3 sequence is 15 residues long. CDR1 and CDR2 from the germline V gene are MNHNS and SASEGT. Trimming cost V 6 bases and J 3 bases; bases outside gene matches: 10. For the CDR3, the DNA is TGTGCCAGCAGCTCCCCCGGACAGGGATACTACGAGCAGTACTTC. This translates into CASSSPGQGYYEQYF.

In this sample, this clone turned up a few times. The rearrangement joins TRBV7-2 to TRBJ2-7, with TRBD2 matching over 8 bases. The germline gives CDR1 SGHTA, CDR2 FQGNSA. The CDR3 covers 14 residues. The trim removed 3 bases at V and 2 bases at J, leaving 3 bases unmatched. The CDR3 DNA is TGTGCCAGCAGCTTTGGGACTAGAACCTACGAGCAGTACTTC. Its protein product is CASSFGTRTYEQYF.

This chain connects TRBV11-2 to TRBJ1-6; TRBD1 matches at 8 bases. Germline V CDR1 and CDR2: SGHAT, FQNNGV. The CDR3 sequence is 17 residues long. Unmatched junction bases numbered 14, after V lost 5 bases and J lost 8 bases. CDR3 DNA: TGTGCCAGCAGCCCGACGAGGTACAGGGGGGATTATTCACCCCTCCACTTT. It encodes CASSPTRYRGDYSPLHF.

This clone appeared once. CDR3 in amino acids: CASSLAGSPPPGELFF. CDR3 bases: TGTGCCAGCAGCTTAGCAGGGAGCCCTCCCCCCGGGGAGCTGTTTTTT. The chain is built from TRBV7-9 and TRBJ2-2, with D perhaps TRBD2 (5 bases). The germline V gene has CDR1 SEHNR and CDR2 FQNEAQ (reference sequence). This CDR3 is built from 16 residues. V was cut by 0 bases and J by 6 bases, with 14 bases left in between.

This clone was observed a single time. The chain uses TRBV28 and TRBJ2-3, with 12 bases identical to TRBD2. Germline V CDR1 and CDR2: MDHEN, SYDVKM. V was pared by 2 bases and J by 2 bases, with 2 bases of the junction left unmatched. This CDR3 has 16 residues. The CDR3 protein is CASSLTSGGLTDTQYF. CDR3 in DNA: TGTGCCAGCAGTTTAACTAGCGGGGGGCTCACAGATACGCAGTATTTT. Full variable domain (remainder filled in from reference TRBV28 and TRBJ2-3): DVKVTQSSRYLVKRTGEKVFLECVQDMDHENMFWYRQDPGLGLRLIYFSYDVKMKEKGDIPEGYSVSREKKERFSLILESASTNQTSMYLCASSLTSGGLTDTQYFGPGTRLTVL.

This sequence joins TRBV12-2 and TRBJ2-5; the D call in the table, TRBD2, was not verified against the DNA. TRBV12-2 is termed a pseudogene. The CDR3 sequence is 19 residues long. Here the CDR3 DNA reads TGTGCAAGTCGCTTAGCATTCGGGCTAGCGGGGCGGCAATTAGAGACCCAGTACTTC. Amino acid sequence: CASRLAFGLAGRQLETQYF.

The V gene is TRBV2, the J gene TRBJ2-7, with D hard to call. CDR3 length: 13 residues. The V gene's germline CDR1 is SNHLY and CDR2 FYNNEI. The V end was cut by 5 bases, the J end by 4 bases, with 12 bases between. CDR3 in amino acids: CASSLNYYYEQYF. The CDR3 coding sequence is TGTGCCAGCAGTCTGAACTATTATTACGAGCAGTACTTC.

V is TRBV28 and J is TRBJ1-6; tentatively, D is TRBD1 (6 bases). V was clipped by 6 bases and J by 5 bases, with 14 bases between them. The germline CDR1 and CDR2 sequences are MDHEN and SYDVKM. The CDR3 is 15 residues long. The DNA for the CDR3 is TGTGCCAGCAGGGGGCAGGGGAACAATAATTCACCCCTCCACTTT. It translates to CASRGQGNNNSPLHF.

The V gene is TRBV5-4, the J gene TRBJ1-2; TRBD1 aligns across 8 bases. The CDR3 sequence is 14 residues long. V was pared by 5 bases and J by 3 bases, with 6 bases of the junction left unmatched. Germline lookup yields CDR1 SGHNT and CDR2 YYREEE (reference sequence). In DNA, the CDR3 is TGTGCCAGCAGGCCCCAGGGGGCGGACTATGGCTACACCTTC. Its translation is CASRPQGADYGYTF.

The chain is built from TRBV5-1 and TRBJ2-7; 10 nucleotides line up with TRBD2. Germline V lookup: CDR1 SGHRS, CDR2 YFSETQ. J was trimmed by 4 bases and V by 1 base; bases with no gene match: 8. CDR3 length equals 16 residues. The DNA for the CDR3 is TGCGCCAGCAGCTTGTCCCTAGCGGGGGACTTATACGAGCAGTACTTC. This encodes CASSLSLAGDLYEQYF.

The V gene is TRBV27, the J gene TRBJ1-1; D is undetermined. Deletions cut 7 bases from V and 0 bases from J, with 21 bases between. From germline, CDR1 is MNHEY and CDR2 SMNVEV (reference sequence). The CDR3 is made up of 17 amino acids. CDR3 in DNA: TGTGCCAGCACCCCCATAGGGCCAGCGGGTTTGAACACTGAAGCTTTCTTT. As protein: CASTPIGPAGLNTEAFF.